This TCR beta chain was recovered during a study of shared clonotypes between healthy human individuals. General observations from the study: Sampling used blood alone; tissue repertoires probably differ.

Repertoires were generated with immunoSEQ multiplex PCR, while TCRdb's copy carries only in-frame clones and drops some. There are 1.6 million or so clones in the sample; roughly 96% occur only once, and approximately 1.1% lies in the top ten. The CDR3 has 15 residues. In germline, CDR1 is KGHSH, CDR2 LQKENI. V lost 6 bases and J lost 1; bases outside the gene matches: 8. About this clone itself: Its specificity is not known.

Sequencing was carried out using naive CD4+ T cells sorted from blood. Subset given: CD45RA+ positively selected. The receptor was derived from a young man in good health. V usage is TRBV18 and J usage is TRBJ2-7; 8 bases fit TRBD2. The CDR3 DNA sequence: TGTGCCAGCTCCCCCTTAGGGACTAGATCCTACGAGCAGTACTTC. It codes for CASSPLGTRSYEQYF.